These 24 T cell receptor beta chains were all obtained from the same sample, sequenced in a study of CD8+CD57+ T cells in acquired aplastic anemia. It was patients with CD8+CD57+ cell expansion by flow cytometry who were chosen for sequencing. Genomic DNA served as template for TCR beta VDJ and CDR3 profiling. TCRdb independently ran MiXCR on the reads; one entry per CDR3 protein. The table lists fewer than 300,000 distinct CDR3 sequences, approximately 79% of them singletons. Sequencing input: sorted CD4+, CD8+, or CD8+CD57+ T cells (not recorded which) from PBMCs. The origin of the receptors is a human donor with aplastic anemia.

This chain links TRBV7-3 with TRBJ2-7, with 8 bases fitting TRBD2. The CDR3 spans 15 residues. With V trimmed by 2 bases and J by 11 bases, 14 bases remained unmatched. The germline gives CDR1 SGHTA, CDR2 FQGTGA. CDR3 nucleotide sequence: TGTGCCAGCAGCTTAGCGAAGCGGGGGCGCTACAATGAGTACGTC. It translates to CASSLAKRGRYNEYV.

The chain has TRBV20-1 and TRBJ2-1; D perhaps matches TRBD2 (5 bases). The CDR3 runs to 13 residues. CDR1 DFQATT and CDR2 SNEGSKA come from the germline V gene (reference sequence). The V end lost 2 bases, the J end lost 6 bases, and 11 bases lay between the germline ends. In DNA form, the CDR3 reads TGCAGTGCTAGAAGACCGGGGAGCAATGAGCAGTTCTTC. Protein product: CSARRPGSNEQFF.

This rearrangement joins TRBV11-1 to TRBJ2-7; 8 bases fit TRBD2. CDR1 is SGHAT and CDR2 is FQDESV in the germline V gene (reference sequence). Trimming cost V 1 base and J 6 bases; bases outside gene matches: 5. This CDR3 contains 14 residues. The CDR3 coding sequence is TGTGCCAGCAGCTTAGGAGCGGGGGTCCGCGAGCAGTACTTC. Its translation is CASSLGAGVREQYF.

The chain couples TRBV9 to TRBJ1-1, with a tentative D call TRBD1 (5 bases). The CDR3 runs 13 residues. Germline V gene data show CDR1 as SGDLS and CDR2 as YYNGEE. Between the trimmed V and J ends, which lost 5 bases and 9 bases, there was a span of 17 bases. CDR3 nucleotides: TGTGCCAGCAGTGATGGGGGGGTAACTAAAGCTTTCTTT. This codes for CASSDGGVTKAFF.

A note on this clonotype: Because the CDR3's place on the DNA is in doubt, the DNA is left out and the CDR3 is given as listed by TCRdb. The genes are TRBV7-9 and TRBJ2-3. The V gene's germline CDR1 is SEHNR and CDR2 FQNEAQ (reference sequence). The CDR3 has 14 amino acids, counting both end residues. This chain's CDR3 is CASSLAGTQYFRYF.

Concerning this clonotype: The junction shows a germline mismatch at one end, possibly a read error. V usage is TRBV19 and J usage is TRBJ2-3; 7 nucleotides align to TRBD2. Germline V gene lookup returns CDR1 LNHDA and CDR2 SQIVND (reference sequence). This CDR3 is 15 amino acids long. The CDR3 nucleotides read TGTGCCAGTAGCATAGCTACTAGCGCCTACAATAAGCAGTATTTT. Translation: CASSIATSAYNKQYF.

Comments on this clonotype: At one of its ends the junction is not consistent with the germline gene, which may arise from a read error. Here the CDR3 reads CASSQALAGATQHF. CDR3 nucleotides: TGCGCCAGCAGCCAAGCACTAGCGGGAGCTACGCAGCATTTT. The chain couples TRBV7-9 to TRBJ2-3; D ambiguous. With the DNA end fitting TRBJ1-5 better, the J assignment may be wrong. The CDR3 covers 14 residues. Germline CDR1 reads SEHNR; CDR2 reads FQNEAQ (reference sequence).

In regard to this clonotype: A clone one base away is much larger, so this may be a read error. The chain carries TRBV11-3 and TRBJ1-1, with a possible D match to TRBD1 (5 bases). Germline V gene data show CDR1 as SGHNT and CDR2 as YENEEA. V gave up 0 bases and J gave up 7 bases, with 9 bases separating them. The CDR3 contains 13 residues. CDR3 bases: TGTGCCAGCAGCTTAGATCTGACAGTTGAAGCTTTCTTT. Its translation: CASSLDLTVEAFF.

With respect to this clonotype: At one of its ends the junction is not consistent with the germline gene, which may arise from a read error. The chain uses TRBV15 and TRBJ2-3; tentative D call: TRBD1 (5 bases). The CDR3 sequence is 14 residues long. Per germline, CDR1 LNHNV and CDR2 YYDKDF (reference sequence). For the CDR3, the DNA is TGTGCCACCAGCAGAGAGACAGAGATCTATGAGCAGTACTTT. Translation gives CATSRETEIYEQYF.

The sample holds a few counts of this clonotype. The chain uses TRBV19 and TRBJ2-7; 7 bases map to TRBD2. This CDR3 spans 14 amino acids. With V trimmed by 1 base and J by 1 base, 1 base remained unmatched. Germline assignment: CDR1 LNHDA and CDR2 SQIVND (reference sequence). Written as DNA, the CDR3 is TGTGCCAGTAGTATAGCGGGGGGATCCTACGAGCAGTACTTC. Its translation is CASSIAGGSYEQYF.

This rearrangement joins TRBV7-2 to TRBJ2-1; D may be TRBD1 (5 bases). Trimming removed 2 bases at V and 13 bases at J, with 24 bases between. The CDR3 totals 16 residues. Germline V gene lookup returns CDR1 SGHTA and CDR2 FQGNSA. The CDR3 DNA reads as TGTGCCAGCAGCTTACAGGGAAGCGCCGATACGCAGTATCAGTTCTTC. Amino acids: CASSLQGSADTQYQFF.

As for this clonotype: At one end, the junction sequence differs from germline, possibly due to a read error. The V gene is TRBV9, the J gene TRBJ2-3; D may be TRBD1 (6 bases). There are 14 residues in the CDR3. Germline CDR1 is SGDLS and CDR2 is YYNGEE. In nucleotides, the CDR3 is TGTGCCAGCAGCGTAGCGGGACATAGCACAACGACGCATTTT. Amino acids: CASSVAGHSTTTHF. Variable domain in full (rest from reference TRBV9 and TRBJ2-3): DSGVTQTPKHLITATGQRVTLRCSPRSGDLSVYWYQQSLDQGLQFLIQYYNGEERAKGNILERFSAQQFPDLHSELNLSSLELGDSALYFCASSVAGHSTTTHFGPGTRLTVL.

This clonotype has just one count. The chain links TRBV7-4 to TRBJ2-3; tentatively, D is TRBD2 (5 bases). The CDR3 spans 15 residues. The V end was cut by 2 bases, the J end by 6 bases, with 15 bases between. Germline CDR1 reads SGHVT; CDR2 reads SQSDAQ. CDR3 in DNA: TGTGCCAGCAGCTTAAATGGCGGGCGCGGCGATACGCAGTATTTT. Translation: CASSLNGGRGDTQYF.

The J gene is TRBJ1-2, the V gene TRBV9; D call uncertain. Germline loops: CDR1 SGDLS, CDR2 YYNGEE. This CDR3 has 14 amino acids. V was cut by 4 bases and J by 4 bases, with 14 bases left in between. CDR3 loop: CASSFVGGSYGYTF. The CDR3 DNA reads TGTGCCAGCAGCTTTGTTGGTGGGTCCTATGGCTACACCTTC.

To note about this clonotype: The DNA is left out, because the CDR3 cannot be placed on it with certainty; the CDR3 is given as TCRdb lists it. This rearrangement joins TRBV9 to TRBJ1-1; the listed D gene, TRBD1, was not tested against the DNA. The germline V gene encodes CDR1 SGDLS and CDR2 YYNGEE. The CDR3 sequence runs 16 residues, both termini included. The CDR3 here is CASSGGSDTQYFEAFF.

Points on this clonotype: The limits of the CDR3 on the DNA are not certain, so only TCRdb's listed CDR3 is given. The J gene is TRBJ2-3, the V gene TRBV7-9. Both ends counted, the CDR3 spans 14 residues. Germline V gene sequence: CDR1 SEHNR, CDR2 FQNEAQ (reference sequence). The chain's CDR3 is CASSSSDTQYFGHF.

This clonotype showed up just once. The junction departs from germline at one end; a sequencing error may be responsible. This chain uses TRBV29-1 with TRBJ2-3, with D possibly TRBD2 on 6 matching bases. This CDR3 has 14 residues. CDR1 and CDR2 (germline): SQVTM, ANQGSEA. CDR3 bases: TGTGGCGGGACCTGGGCGGGAAGTCCAGATACGCAGTATTTT. This gives the protein CGGTWAGSPDTQYF.

The rearrangement uses TRBV7-8 and TRBJ1-4; D may be TRBD1 (5 bases). The germline CDR1 and CDR2 sequences are SGHVS and FQNEAQ. With 0 bases removed from V and 8 bases from J, the gap between germline ends came to 22 bases. CDR3 length: 18 residues. In DNA form, the CDR3 reads TGTGCCAGCAGCTTAGCGGGAGGGACCGATACGAGATGGGAAAAACTGTTTTTT. Its translation is CASSLAGGTDTRWEKLFF.

V and J are TRBV15 and TRBJ1-2; 8 positions match TRBD1. The germline gives CDR1 LNHNV, CDR2 YYDKDF (reference sequence). This CDR3 spans 15 amino acids. J lost 14 bases, V lost 0 bases, and 14 bases had no gene match. The CDR3 DNA sequence: TGTGCCACCAGCAGAGAACAACAGGGGGGGAATGAGCAGACCTTC. Translation gives CATSREQQGGNEQTF.

Notes on this clonotype: Because it lacks the conserved phenylalanine or tryptophan at the end, this CDR3 is likely a read error. The DNA is left out, because the CDR3 cannot be placed on it with certainty; the CDR3 is given as TCRdb lists it. The rearrangement links TRBV7-6 to TRBJ2-3; the table assigns TRBD1, which was not confirmed against the DNA. Germline-derived CDR1 and CDR2 are SGHVS and FNYEAQ. Including both end residues, the CDR3 is 13 amino acids long. CDR3 residues: CASSSGRGQYNNH.

The genes are TRBV7-9 and TRBJ2-7, with unresolved D. This CDR3 contains 18 residues. V was cut by 5 bases and J by 3 bases, with 26 bases left in between. The germline gives CDR1 SEHNR, CDR2 FQNEAQ (reference sequence). The CDR3 is CASSVGPDAQDFCYEQYV. The CDR3 nucleotides read TGTGCCAGCAGCGTAGGTCCCGATGCGCAGGATTTTTGCTACGAGCAGTACGTC.

The chain links TRBV7-3 to TRBJ1-1, with no clear D. V lost 2 bases to trimming and J lost 13 bases, with 23 bases between them. The CDR3 spans 15 residues. Germline CDR1 SGHTA, CDR2 FQGTGA. CDR3 sequence reads: CASSLAVAGNTEDFF. CDR3 coding DNA: TGTGCCAGCAGCTTAGCGGTGGCAGGCAACACGGAGGATTTCTTT.

Details on this clonotype: The CDR3 end shows no conserved phenylalanine or tryptophan, and so a read error is likely. The DNA is omitted, as the CDR3 cannot be located on it reliably, and the CDR3 follows TCRdb's listing. The gene calls are TRBV7-9 and TRBJ2-3. The germline V gene encodes CDR1 SEHNR and CDR2 FQNEAQ (reference sequence). The CDR3 is 13 residues long, ends included. CDR3 amino acids: CASSPAGPPEPQY.

Note on this clonotype: The CDR3 does not end in the conserved phenylalanine or tryptophan, so this is likely a read error. The DNA is omitted, as the CDR3 cannot be located on it reliably, and the CDR3 follows TCRdb's listing. V usage is TRBV7-8 and J usage is TRBJ2-3; the table's D call, TRBD2, has no DNA check behind it. The CDR3 sequence runs 13 residues, both termini included. CDR1 is SGHVS and CDR2 is FQNEAQ in the germline V gene. This chain's CDR3 is CASSFAGGDEPYY.